These 6 T cell receptor beta chains came from one sample sequenced in a study of T cell responses to AZD1222 COVID-19 vaccine. Assay: immunoSEQ multiplex PCR; the TCRdb copy retains only in-frame clones and omits some. This table holds 90,000 to 150,000 clones, 89% found once. Material: peripheral blood, obtained on day 0 of AZD1222 vaccination. These receptors were obtained from an adult in good health.

The chain has TRBV19 and TRBJ1-2, with unresolved D. Germline V gene data show CDR1 as LNHDA and CDR2 as SQIVND (reference sequence). V lost 5 bases, J lost 6 bases, and 10 bases lay in between. The CDR3 has 12 amino acids. In nucleotides, the CDR3 is TGTGCCAGTAGTTTCCGACGTGATGGCTACACCTTC. Its protein is CASSFRRDGYTF.

The chain links TRBV7-9 to TRBJ2-3; no definite D call. The germline V gene has CDR1 SEHNR and CDR2 FQNEAQ (reference sequence). The CDR3 is 16 amino acids. Trimming pared 0 bases from V and 6 bases from J, leaving 16 bases between. This CDR3 reads CASSLAGRWGADTQYF. CDR3 nucleotide sequence: TGTGCCAGCAGCTTAGCGGGCAGGTGGGGTGCCGATACGCAGTATTTT.

The chain is built from TRBV20-1 and TRBJ1-5, with 7 nucleotides matching TRBD1. Losses at the gene ends were 3 bases for V and 2 bases for J; bases not matched to a gene: 7. Per the germline V gene, CDR1 is DFQATT and CDR2 is SNEGSKA (reference sequence). This CDR3 is built from 15 residues. CDR3 sequence reads: CSASRGGDGNQPQHF. The CDR3 bases are TGCAGTGCTAGTCGAGGGGGCGATGGCAATCAGCCCCAGCATTTT.

The rearrangement uses TRBV6-5 and TRBJ2-2, with 7 bases aligning to TRBD1. Unmatched junction bases numbered 5, after V lost 6 bases and J lost 1 base. The germline gives CDR1 MNHEY, CDR2 SVGAGI. The CDR3 totals 15 residues. The CDR3 DNA follows: TGTGCCAGCAGCGGACAGGTACTGAACACCGGGGAGCTGTTTTTT. Its protein product is CASSGQVLNTGELFF.

V usage is TRBV5-1 and J usage is TRBJ2-3; possibly TRBD1 for D (5 bases). The CDR3 is 13 amino acids. V was cut by 3 bases and J by 6 bases, with 11 bases left in between. Germline CDR1 and CDR2: SGHRS and YFSETQ. The CDR3 region is CASSYTDSDTQYF. Written as DNA, the CDR3 is TGCGCCAGCAGCTACACCGACAGCGATACGCAGTATTTT.

The rearrangement links TRBV11-2 to TRBJ1-4; no clear D. CDR1 is SGHAT and CDR2 is FQNNGV in the germline V gene. The CDR3 sequence is 14 residues long. The ends were cut back, 0 bases at V and 4 bases at J, with 6 bases in the middle. For the CDR3, the DNA is TGTGCCAGCAGCTTAGATTTGTTTAATGAAAAACTGTTTTTT. Its translation: CASSLDLFNEKLFF.